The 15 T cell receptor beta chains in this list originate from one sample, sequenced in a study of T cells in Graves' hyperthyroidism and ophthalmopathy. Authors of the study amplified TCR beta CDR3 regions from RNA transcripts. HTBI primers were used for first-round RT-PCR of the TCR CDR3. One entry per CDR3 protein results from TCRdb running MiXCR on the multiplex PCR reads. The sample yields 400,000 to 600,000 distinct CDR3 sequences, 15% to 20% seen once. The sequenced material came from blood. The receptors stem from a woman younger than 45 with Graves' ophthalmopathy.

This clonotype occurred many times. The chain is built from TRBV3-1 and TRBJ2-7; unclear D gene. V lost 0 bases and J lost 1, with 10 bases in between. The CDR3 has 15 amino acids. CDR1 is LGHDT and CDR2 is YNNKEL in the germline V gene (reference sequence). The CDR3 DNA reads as TGTGCCAGCAGCCAAGAGGTCGACCTTTCCTACGAGCAGTACTTC. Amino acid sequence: CASSQEVDLSYEQYF.

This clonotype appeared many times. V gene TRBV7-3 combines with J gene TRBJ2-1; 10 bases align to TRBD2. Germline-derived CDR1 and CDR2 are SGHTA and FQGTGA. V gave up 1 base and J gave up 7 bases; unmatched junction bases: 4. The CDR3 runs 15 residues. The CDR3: CASSLIASGSNEQFF. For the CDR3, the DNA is TGTGCCAGCAGCTTAATAGCTAGCGGGAGTAATGAGCAGTTCTTC.

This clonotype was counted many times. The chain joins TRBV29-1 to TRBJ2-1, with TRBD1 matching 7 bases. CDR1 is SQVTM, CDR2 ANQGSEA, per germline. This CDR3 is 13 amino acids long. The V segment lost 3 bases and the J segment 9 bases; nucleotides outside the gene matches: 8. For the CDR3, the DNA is TGCAGCGTTGACAGGGGGTTGAGAGGTGAGCAGTTCTTC. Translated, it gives CSVDRGLRGEQFF.

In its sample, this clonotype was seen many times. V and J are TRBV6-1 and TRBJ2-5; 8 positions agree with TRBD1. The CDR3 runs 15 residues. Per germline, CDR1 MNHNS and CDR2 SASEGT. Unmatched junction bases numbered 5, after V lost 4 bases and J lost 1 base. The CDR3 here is CASSGIRGPQETQYF. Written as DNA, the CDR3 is TGTGCCAGCAGTGGAATCAGGGGGCCCCAAGAGACCCAGTACTTC.

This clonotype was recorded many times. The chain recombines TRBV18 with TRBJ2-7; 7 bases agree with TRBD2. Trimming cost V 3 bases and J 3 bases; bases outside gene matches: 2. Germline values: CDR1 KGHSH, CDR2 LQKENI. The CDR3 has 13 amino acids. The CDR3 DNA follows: TGTGCCAGCTCACCGGCGGGGGACTACGAGCAGTACTTC. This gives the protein CASSPAGDYEQYF.

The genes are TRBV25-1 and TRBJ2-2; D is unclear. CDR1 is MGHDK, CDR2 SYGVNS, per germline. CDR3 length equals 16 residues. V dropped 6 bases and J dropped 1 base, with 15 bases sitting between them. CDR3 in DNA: TGTGCCAGCAGAGAAACCGGAATACAGAACACCGGGGAGCTGTTTTTT. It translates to CASRETGIQNTGELFF.

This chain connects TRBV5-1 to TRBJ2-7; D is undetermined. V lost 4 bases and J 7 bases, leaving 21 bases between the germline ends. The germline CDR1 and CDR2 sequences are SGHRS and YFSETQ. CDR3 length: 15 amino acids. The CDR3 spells CASSPLDSPTSEQYF. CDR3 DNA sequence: TGCGCCAGCAGCCCCTTGGATTCACCCACCTCGGAGCAGTACTTC.

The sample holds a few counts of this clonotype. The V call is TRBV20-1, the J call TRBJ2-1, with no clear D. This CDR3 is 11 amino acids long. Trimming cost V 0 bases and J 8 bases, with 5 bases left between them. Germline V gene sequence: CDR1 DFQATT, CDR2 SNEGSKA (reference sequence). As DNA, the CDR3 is TGCAGTGCTAGAGAGGACGATGAGCAGTTCTTC. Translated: CSAREDDEQFF.

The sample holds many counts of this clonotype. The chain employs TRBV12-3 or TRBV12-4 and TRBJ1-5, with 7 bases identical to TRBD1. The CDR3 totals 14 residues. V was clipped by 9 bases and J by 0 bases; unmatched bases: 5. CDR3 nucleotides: TGTGCCAGGACAGGGATCAATAGCAATCAGCCCCAGCATTTT. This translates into CARTGINSNQPQHF.

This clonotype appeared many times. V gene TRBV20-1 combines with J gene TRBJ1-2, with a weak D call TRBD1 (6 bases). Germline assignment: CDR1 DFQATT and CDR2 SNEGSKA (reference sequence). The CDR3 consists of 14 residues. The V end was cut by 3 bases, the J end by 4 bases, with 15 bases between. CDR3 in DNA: TGCAGTGCTAGTCGAACAGGGTATGGCTATGGCTACACCTTC. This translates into CSASRTGYGYGYTF.

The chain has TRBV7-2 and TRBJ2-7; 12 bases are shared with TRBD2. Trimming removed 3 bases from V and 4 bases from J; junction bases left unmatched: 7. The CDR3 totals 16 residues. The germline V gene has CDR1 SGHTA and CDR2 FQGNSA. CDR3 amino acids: CASSFTATSGRYEQYF. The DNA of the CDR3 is TGTGCCAGCAGCTTTACGGCGACTAGCGGGAGATACGAGCAGTACTTC.

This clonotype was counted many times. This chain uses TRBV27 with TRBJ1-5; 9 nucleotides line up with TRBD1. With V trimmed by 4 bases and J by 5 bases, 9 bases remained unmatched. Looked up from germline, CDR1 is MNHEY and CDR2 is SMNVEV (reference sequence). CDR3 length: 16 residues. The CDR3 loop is CASSSGTGSWDQPQHF. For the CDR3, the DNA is TGTGCCAGCAGTTCGGGGACAGGGAGTTGGGATCAGCCCCAGCATTTT.

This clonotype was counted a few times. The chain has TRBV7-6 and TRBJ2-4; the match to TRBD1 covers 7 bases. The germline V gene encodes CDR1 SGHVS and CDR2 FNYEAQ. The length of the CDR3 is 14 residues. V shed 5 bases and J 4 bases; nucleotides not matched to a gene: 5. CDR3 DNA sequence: TGTGCCAGCAGCCCCCGACAGGGTAAAAACATTCAGTACTTC. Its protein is CASSPRQGKNIQYF.

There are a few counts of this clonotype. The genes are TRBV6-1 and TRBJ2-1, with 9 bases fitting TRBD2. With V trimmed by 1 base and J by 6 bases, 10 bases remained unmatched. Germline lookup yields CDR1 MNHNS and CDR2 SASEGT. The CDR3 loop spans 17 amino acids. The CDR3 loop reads CASSEVVAGVVSNEQFF. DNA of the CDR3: TGTGCCAGCAGTGAAGTTGTAGCGGGAGTTGTGAGCAATGAGCAGTTCTTC.

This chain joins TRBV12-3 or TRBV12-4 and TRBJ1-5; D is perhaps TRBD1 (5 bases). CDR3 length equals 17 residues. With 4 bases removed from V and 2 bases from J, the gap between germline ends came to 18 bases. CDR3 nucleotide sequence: TGTGCCAGCAGTTGGGACCCCCCTCTTGGGGGCAATCAGCCCCAGCATTTT. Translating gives CASSWDPPLGGNQPQHF.